This T cell receptor (beta chain) stems from a study of CD8 T cell repertoires and HIV-1 epitope variants. Study-wide context: Each of Twenty-five Gag and Nef epitope peptides stimulated a separate culture. 1M T cells were kept uncultured as a baseline.

Details on this clone: The antigen remains undetermined.

Clones were sequenced by immunoSEQ multiplex PCR, and TCRdb holds only the in-frame ones, with some missing. This sample has 950 to 1,100 clones, with about 75% found just once. CDR3 length: 14 amino acids. With V trimmed by 3 bases and J by 7 bases, 9 bases remained unmatched. Germline V gene sequence: CDR1 LNHDA, CDR2 SQIVND (reference sequence). This TCR came from a male donor with HIV. The sequencing input was cultured CD8+ T cells derived from PBMCs. The genes are TRBV19 and TRBJ2-7; 7 bases are a match to TRBD2. CDR3 bases: TGTGCCAGTAGTATTACCGGGGGGTCTGGAGAGCAGTACTTC. Its translation: CASSITGGSGEQYF.